Given below is one TCR beta chain in context. The antigen is not known. Amplification used 60 V beta primers and 13 J beta primers. TCRdb's copy holds only in-frame clones and misses some; the assay was immunoSEQ multiplex PCR. The data show around 89,000 clones, with approximately 84% seen just once and 15% to 18% held by the top ten. This CDR3 region has 17 residues. Germline V CDR1 and CDR2: SGHTA, FQGTGA. Germline trimming cut 5 bases from V and 0 bases from J; bases unmatched to any gene: 10. Selection required adequate fresh-frozen tumor tissue plus more than two years' survival data. The entry originates in a study of glioma-infiltrating T cells after dendritic cell vaccination. About the study: Between the early 2000s and the early 2010s, patients got autologous tumor lysate-pulsed dendritic cell vaccines. General study findings and limits: TCR clonality showed no direct relationship with survival.

The material sequenced was blood, taken before dendritic cell vaccination. The receptor was derived from a human donor with glioblastoma. This sequence joins TRBV7-3 and TRBJ2-1; TRBD2 agrees at 7 bases. The CDR3 here is CASSPSPGEGSYNEQFF. For the CDR3, the DNA is TGTGCCAGCAGCCCCTCTCCGGGGGAGGGCTCCTACAATGAGCAGTTCTTC.